The present T cell receptor beta chain was sequenced within a study of T cells expressing NK-cell markers. Study at large: The authors derived TCR beta repertoires from sorted CD3+CD56+NKG2C+, CD3+CD56+NKG2C- and CD3+CD56-NKG2C+ T cells. Seven donors tested HCMV-seropositive and one tested seronegative among the eight sequenced.

Following a re-call of the 5' RACE reads, TCRdb has one entry per CDR3 protein and lacks DNA. The listing records about 460,000 distinct CDR3 sequences. As for this clonotype: What it binds is not known.

Study-wide results and caveats: Also leading the CD3+CD56-NKG2C+ fraction in a few donors were these clonotypes. Of CD8+ T cells, about 1.0-7.5% belonged to dominant NKG2C+ clonotypes in several donors.

The origin of this receptor is a woman in her 50s in good health. Source material: blood T cells: a sorted CD56 or NKG2C T cell subset, CD4+ or CD8+ T cells, or bulk PBMC T cells (not recorded which).

This CDR3 is CASSPLGLDEQYF. V is TRBV5-1 and J is TRBJ2-7. The V gene's germline CDR1 is SGHRS and CDR2 YFSETQ. This CDR3 spans 13 amino acids.